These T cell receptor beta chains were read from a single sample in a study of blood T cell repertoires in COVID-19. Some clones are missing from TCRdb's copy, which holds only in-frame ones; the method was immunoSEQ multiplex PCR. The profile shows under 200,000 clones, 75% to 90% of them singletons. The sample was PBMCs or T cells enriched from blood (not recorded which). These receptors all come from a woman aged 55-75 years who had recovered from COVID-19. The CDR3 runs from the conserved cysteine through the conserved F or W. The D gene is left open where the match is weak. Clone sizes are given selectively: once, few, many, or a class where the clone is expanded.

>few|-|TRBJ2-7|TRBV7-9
CASSLGATDEQYF
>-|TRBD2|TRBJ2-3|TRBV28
CASSPSGGRPDTQYF
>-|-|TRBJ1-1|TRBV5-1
CASSTGHLNTEAFF
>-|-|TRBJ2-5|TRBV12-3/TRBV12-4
CASSLTGRETQYF
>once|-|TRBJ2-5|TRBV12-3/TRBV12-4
CASSLRTSETQYF
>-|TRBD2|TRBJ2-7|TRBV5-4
CASSLDGGVSYEQYF
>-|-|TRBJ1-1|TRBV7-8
CASSLARNTEAFF
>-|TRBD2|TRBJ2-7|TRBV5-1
CASSLGAGGNPYEQYF
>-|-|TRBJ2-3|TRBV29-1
CSVEDGGYTQYF
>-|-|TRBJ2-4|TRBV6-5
CASSPKPYIQYF
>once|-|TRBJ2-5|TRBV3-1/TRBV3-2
CASSPARRETQYF
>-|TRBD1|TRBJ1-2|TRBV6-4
CASSPGQSYGYTF
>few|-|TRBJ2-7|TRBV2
CASSAFDEQYF
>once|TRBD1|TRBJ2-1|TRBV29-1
CSGDRGYNEQFF
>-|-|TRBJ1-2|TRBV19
CASSIGQAVANYGYTF
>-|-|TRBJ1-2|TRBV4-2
CASSQDSGFGYTF
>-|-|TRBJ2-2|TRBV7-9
CASSPRQASGELFF
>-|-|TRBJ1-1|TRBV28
CASSFGTKNTEAFF
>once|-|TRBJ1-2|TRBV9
CASSVAGGRNGYTF
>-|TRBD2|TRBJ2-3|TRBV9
CASSSRLAGTTDTQYF
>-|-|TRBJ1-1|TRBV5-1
CASTSTGAAEAFF
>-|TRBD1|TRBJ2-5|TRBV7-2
CASSLTTGVWETQYF
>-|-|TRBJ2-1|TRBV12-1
CASRDMFF
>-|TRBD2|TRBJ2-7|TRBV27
CASSPLTSGIGYEQYF
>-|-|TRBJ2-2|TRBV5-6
CASSLAFGGELFF
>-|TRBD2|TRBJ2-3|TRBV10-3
CATAASGDTQYF
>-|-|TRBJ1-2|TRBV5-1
CASSHRDSRANYGYTF
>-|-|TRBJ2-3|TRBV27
CASSYRGPTDTQYF
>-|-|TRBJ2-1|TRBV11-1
CASSLGTFYNEQFF
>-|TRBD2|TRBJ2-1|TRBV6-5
CASSYASGGINNEQFF
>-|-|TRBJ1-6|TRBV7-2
CASSLFGQFYNSPLHF
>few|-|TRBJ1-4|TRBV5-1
CASSLKYPREKLFF
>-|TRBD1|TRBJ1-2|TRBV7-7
CASSFGTGGRDGYTF
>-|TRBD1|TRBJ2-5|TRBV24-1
CATSDTGTGGQETQYF
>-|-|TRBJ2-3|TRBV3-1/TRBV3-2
CASRNRAADTQYF
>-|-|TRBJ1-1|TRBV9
CASSVAGDTEAFF
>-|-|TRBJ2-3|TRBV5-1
CASSLQGGITDTQYF
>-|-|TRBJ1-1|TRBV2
CASSYTGYSEAFF
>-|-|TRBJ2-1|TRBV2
CASSKNGGEAKFF
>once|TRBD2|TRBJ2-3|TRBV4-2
CASSQDVAGGTDTQYF
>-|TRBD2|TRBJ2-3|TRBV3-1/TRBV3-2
CASSPLREPTDTQYF